The entry below gives a single T cell receptor (beta chain) sequence along with its context. Its antigen is unknown. This specimen belongs to a study of cytomegalovirus exposure and HLA in healthy donors. Study-wide context: Of the donors genotyped, about 390 in all, 65% to 90% fell in the Caucasian-associated ancestry cluster. Regarding the study as a whole: Later on, an analysis found that several of the most significant clusters appeared to be linked to common viral pathogens, which included parvovirus B19. Researchers counted some 150 TCR beta chains as cytomegalovirus-associated.

The PCR used 60 Vbeta and 13 Jbeta primers. Some clones are missing from TCRdb's copy, which holds only in-frame ones; the method was immunoSEQ multiplex PCR. This table holds some 95,000 clones, 65% to 80% found once. Germline V gene data show CDR1 as SGHDT and CDR2 as YYEEEE. The CDR3 runs 13 residues. Deletions cut 0 bases from V and 3 bases from J, with 7 bases between. The origin of this receptor is a woman younger than 35 in good health and CMV-seropositive. Sequences were obtained from PBMCs. J is TRBJ2-7 and V is TRBV5-6, with D uncertain. The CDR3 region is CASSLVQNYEQYF. CDR3 DNA: TGTGCCAGCAGCTTGGTACAGAACTACGAGCAGTACTTC.